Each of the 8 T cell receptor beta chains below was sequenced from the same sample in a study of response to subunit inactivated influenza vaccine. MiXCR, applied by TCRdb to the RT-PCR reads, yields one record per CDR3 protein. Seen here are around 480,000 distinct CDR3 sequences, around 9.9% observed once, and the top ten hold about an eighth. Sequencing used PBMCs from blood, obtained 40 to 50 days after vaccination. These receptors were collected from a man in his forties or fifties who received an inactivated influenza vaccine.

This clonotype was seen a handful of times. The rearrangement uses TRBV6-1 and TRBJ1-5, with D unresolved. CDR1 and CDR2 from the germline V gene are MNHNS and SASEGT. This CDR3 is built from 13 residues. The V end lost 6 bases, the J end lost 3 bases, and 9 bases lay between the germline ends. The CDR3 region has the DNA TGTGCCAGCAGACCTGGAGTCAATCAGCCCCAGCATTTT. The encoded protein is CASRPGVNQPQHF.

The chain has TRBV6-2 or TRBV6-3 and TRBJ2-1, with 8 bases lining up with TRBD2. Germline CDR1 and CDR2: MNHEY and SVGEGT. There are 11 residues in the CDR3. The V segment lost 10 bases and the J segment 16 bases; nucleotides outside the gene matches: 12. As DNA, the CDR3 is TGTGCCATCTCCGGGGGGGCAGGGCACTTCTTC. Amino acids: CAISGGAGHFF.

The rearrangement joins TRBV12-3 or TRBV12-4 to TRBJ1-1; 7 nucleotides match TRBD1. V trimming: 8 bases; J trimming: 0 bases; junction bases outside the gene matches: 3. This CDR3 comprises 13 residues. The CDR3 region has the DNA TGTGCCAGCGGGGACAGCCTGAACACTGAAGCTTTCTTT. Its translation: CASGDSLNTEAFF.

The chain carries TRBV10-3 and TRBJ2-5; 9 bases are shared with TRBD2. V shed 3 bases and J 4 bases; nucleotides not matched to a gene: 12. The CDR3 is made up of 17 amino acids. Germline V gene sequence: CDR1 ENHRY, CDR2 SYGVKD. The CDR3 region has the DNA TGTGCCATCAGTGACGTGGTAGCGGGAGCCGGCAGAGAGACCCAGTACTTC. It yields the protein CAISDVVAGAGRETQYF.

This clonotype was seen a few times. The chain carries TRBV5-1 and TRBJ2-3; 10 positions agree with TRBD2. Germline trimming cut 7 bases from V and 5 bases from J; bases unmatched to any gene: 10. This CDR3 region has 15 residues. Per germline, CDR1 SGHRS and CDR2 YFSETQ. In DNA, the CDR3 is TGCGCCAGCTTTGAAAGCGGGAGGGCCGGAGATACGCAGTATTTT. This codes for CASFESGRAGDTQYF.

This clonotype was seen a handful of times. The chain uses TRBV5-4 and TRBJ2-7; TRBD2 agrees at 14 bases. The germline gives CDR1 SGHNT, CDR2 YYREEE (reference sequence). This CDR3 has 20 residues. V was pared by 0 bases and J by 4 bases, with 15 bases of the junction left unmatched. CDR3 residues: CASSLAGTSGTSGSFYEQYF. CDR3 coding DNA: TGTGCCAGCAGCTTGGCCGGGACCTCCGGGACTAGCGGGAGTTTTTACGAGCAGTACTTC.

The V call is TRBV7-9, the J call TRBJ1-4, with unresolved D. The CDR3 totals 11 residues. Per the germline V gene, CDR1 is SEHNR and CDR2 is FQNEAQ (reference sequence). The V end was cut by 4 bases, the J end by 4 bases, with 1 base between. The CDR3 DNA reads TGTGCCAGCAGCTATAATGAAAAACTGTTTTTT. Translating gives CASSYNEKLFF.

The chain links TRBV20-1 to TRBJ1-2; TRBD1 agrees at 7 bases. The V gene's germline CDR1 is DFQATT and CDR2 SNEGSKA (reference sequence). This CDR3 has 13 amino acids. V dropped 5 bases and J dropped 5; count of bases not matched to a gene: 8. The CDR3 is CSADDREGYGYTF. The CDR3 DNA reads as TGCAGTGCTGACGACAGGGAGGGATATGGCTACACCTTC.